This T cell receptor (beta chain) was observed in a study of OX40 agonist ivuxolimab in advanced cancers. Study details: In this trial design, patients received ivuxolimab intravenously at 0.01 to 10 mg/kg every 2 weeks.

This CDR3 comprises 15 residues. V lost 3 bases and J 7 bases, leaving 15 bases between the germline ends. The germline V gene has CDR1 LGHNA and CDR2 YNFKEQ. This clone was detected a few times. Some clones are missing from TCRdb's copy, which holds only in-frame ones; the method was immunoSEQ multiplex PCR. This sample carries tens of thousands of clones, 75% to 90% of them seen once, and the ten largest clones take approximately 2.3%. The chain combines TRBV4-2 with TRBJ1-4; unclear D gene. Sequencing used CD4+ or CD8+ T cells sorted from blood, obtained in a trial of the OX40 agonist ivuxolimab. This receptor was taken from an adult with an advanced solid tumor such as melanoma, head and neck, liver or kidney cancer. CDR3: CASSQSARTLEKLFF. In nucleotides, the CDR3 is TGTGCCAGCAGCCAGAGTGCCAGGACTCTTGAAAAACTGTTTTTT.